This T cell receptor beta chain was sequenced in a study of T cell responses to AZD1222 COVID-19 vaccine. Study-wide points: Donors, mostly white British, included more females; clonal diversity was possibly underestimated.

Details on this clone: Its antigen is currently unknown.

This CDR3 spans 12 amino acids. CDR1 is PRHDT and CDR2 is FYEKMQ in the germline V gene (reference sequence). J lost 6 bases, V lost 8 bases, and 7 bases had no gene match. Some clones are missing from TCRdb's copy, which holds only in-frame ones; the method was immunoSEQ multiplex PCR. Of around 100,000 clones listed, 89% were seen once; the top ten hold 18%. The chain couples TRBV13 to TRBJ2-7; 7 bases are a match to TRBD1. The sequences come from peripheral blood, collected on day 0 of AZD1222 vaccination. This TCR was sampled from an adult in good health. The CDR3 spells CASGTVAGEQYF. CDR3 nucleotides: TGTGCCAGCGGGACAGTGGCAGGCGAGCAGTACTTC.